The TCR beta chain under discussion was sequenced for a study of T-cell memory formation after mild COVID-19. Looking at the study overall: Largely donor-specific TCR clusters were found. Study conclusions and caveats: Contracting CD4+ clones lay largely in CM and EM, with CD8+ ones residing in EMRA. While clones contracting from day 15 to 85 were balanced between CD4 and CD8, later expanders leaned CD4+.

This CDR3 is 12 amino acids long. Trimming stripped 7 bases from V and 0 bases from J, with 5 bases between. Germline CDR1 LGHNT, CDR2 FRNRAP. Remarks on this clonotype: Antigen specificity is unknown.

TCRdb reprocessed the 5' RACE reads with MiXCR, giving one entry per CDR3 protein. The sample includes 100,000 to 150,000 distinct CDR3 sequences, roughly 6% of them seen just once. This chain uses TRBV12-5 with TRBJ2-3; D unclear. This clonotype was obtained from an adult woman who had mild COVID-19 (a few samples of this study predate the infection). Cell type and time point are not known. Input material: PBMCs or a T cell subset sorted from them (not recorded which). CDR3 in DNA: TGTGCTAGTGCGCTAAGCACAGATACGCAGTATTTT. It specifies CASALSTDTQYF.